The 18 T cell receptor beta chains given below trace back to one sample, sequenced in a study of OX40 agonist ivuxolimab in advanced cancers. Using immunoSEQ multiplex PCR, the repertoire was profiled, and TCRdb retains in-frame clones only, with some absent. The data hold 65,000 to 95,000 clones, with just under 95% observed a single time. Sequences were derived from CD4+ or CD8+ T cells sorted from blood, sampled in a trial of the OX40 agonist ivuxolimab. The source is an adult with an advanced solid tumor such as melanoma, head and neck, liver or kidney cancer.

CDR3 DNA: TGTGCCACCAGTTACCTAGCGGGGGAGTACACCGGGGAGCTGTTTTTT. This translates into CATSYLAGEYTGELFF. V usage is TRBV15 and J usage is TRBJ2-2; TRBD2 matches 10 bases. The CDR3 consists of 16 residues. The V segment lost 6 bases and the J segment 3 bases; nucleotides outside the gene matches: 7. The germline V gene encodes CDR1 LNHNV and CDR2 YYDKDF (reference sequence).

This sequence joins TRBV11-2 and TRBJ1-2, with D uncertain. V lost 1 base, J lost 4 bases, and 4 bases lay in between. The CDR3 is made up of 12 amino acids. Germline V gene sequence: CDR1 SGHAT, CDR2 FQNNGV. The CDR3 coding sequence is TGTGCCAGCAGCTTAGGCGTCTATGGCTACACCTTC. This translates into CASSLGVYGYTF. Using reference TRBV11-2 and TRBJ1-2 for the parts outside the CDR3, the full variable domain is EAGVAQSPRYKIIEKRQSVAFWCNPISGHATLYWYQQILGQGPKLLIQFQNNGVVDDSQLPKDRFSAERLKGVDSTLKIQPAKLEDSAVYLCASSLGVYGYTFGSGTRLTVV.

This clone showed up just once. The chain has TRBV9 and TRBJ2-1; a possible D gene is TRBD2 (5 bases). Per the germline V gene, CDR1 is SGDLS and CDR2 is YYNGEE. This CDR3 is 12 amino acids long. Deletions cut 5 bases from V and 5 bases from J, with 8 bases between. CDR3 sequence reads: CASRDSHNEQFF. CDR3 nucleotides: TGTGCCAGCAGGGACTCACACAATGAGCAGTTCTTC.

This clone was found once. The V gene is TRBV29-1, the J gene TRBJ2-7; perhaps TRBD2 as D (5 bases). The length of the CDR3 is 15 residues. V lost 7 bases to trimming and J lost 1 base, with 20 bases between them. Germline CDR1 and CDR2: SQVTM and ANQGSEA. The CDR3 is CSATGKYSSSYEQYF. For the CDR3, the DNA is TGCAGCGCAACGGGAAAATACAGCAGTTCCTACGAGCAGTACTTC.

The rearrangement joins TRBV7-9 to TRBJ1-4; the D gene is possibly TRBD1 (5 bases). The CDR3 runs 16 residues. Trimming left V 4 bases short and J 6 bases short, with 18 bases between. Per the germline V gene, CDR1 is SEHNR and CDR2 is FQNEAQ (reference sequence). CDR3 residues: CASSSGEWGRDEKLFF. The CDR3 DNA reads TGTGCCAGCAGCTCCGGAGAATGGGGGAGGGATGAAAAACTGTTTTTT.

The V call is TRBV6-1, the J call TRBJ1-6, with D unresolved. CDR1 is MNHNS and CDR2 is SASEGT in the germline V gene. CDR3 size: 15 residues. V was trimmed by 1 base and J by 0 bases, leaving 4 bases between them. CDR3 in DNA: TGTGCCAGCAGTGAAGAAAGCTCCTATAATTCACCCCTCCACTTT. Its translation: CASSEESSYNSPLHF.

The chain employs TRBV5-1 and TRBJ2-2; no definite D call. V was clipped by 5 bases and J by 1 base, with 9 bases between them. CDR1 is SGHRS and CDR2 is YFSETQ in the germline V gene. The CDR3 contains 14 residues. The CDR3 is CASRPAENTGELFF. As DNA, the CDR3 is TGCGCCAGCAGACCGGCGGAGAACACCGGGGAGCTGTTTTTT.

The genes are TRBV27 and TRBJ2-3, with TRBD2 identical over 10 bases. V was pared by 4 bases and J by 3 bases, with 4 bases of the junction left unmatched. This CDR3 contains 15 residues. The germline V gene has CDR1 MNHEY and CDR2 SMNVEV (reference sequence). The CDR3 DNA reads TGTGCCAGCAGTTCAGGGACTAGCGAGACAGATACGCAGTATTTT. It is translated as CASSSGTSETDTQYF.

The chain uses TRBV27 and TRBJ1-2; tentative D call: TRBD1 (6 bases). V lost 6 bases and J 0 bases, leaving 20 bases between the germline ends. The CDR3 extends over 17 amino acids. Germline V CDR1 and CDR2: MNHEY, SMNVEV (reference sequence). For the CDR3, the DNA is TGTGCCAGCAGAAAGAACAGGGATTTCCCTGCTAACTATGGCTACACCTTC. Amino acids: CASRKNRDFPANYGYTF.

J is TRBJ2-2 and V is TRBV28; 7 bases map to TRBD1. The V segment lost 7 bases and the J segment 7 bases; nucleotides outside the gene matches: 6. The CDR3 has 13 amino acids. Germline V gene lookup returns CDR1 MDHEN and CDR2 SYDVKM. CDR3 loop: CASTDRAHGELFF. The CDR3 nucleotides read TGTGCCAGCACCGACAGGGCTCACGGGGAGCTGTTTTTT.

V and J are TRBV30 and TRBJ2-1, with TRBD1 matching over 8 bases. CDR1 is GTSNPN, CDR2 SVGIG, per germline (reference sequence). The CDR3 contains 13 residues. J gave up 9 bases and V 7 bases, and 11 bases lay outside the gene matches. CDR3 loop: CASRAQGAGEQFF. The CDR3, as DNA: TGTGCCTCGAGGGCGCAGGGGGCCGGTGAGCAGTTCTTC.

The V gene is TRBV7-7, the J gene TRBJ1-2; 7 nucleotides agree with TRBD1. The CDR3 is 15 residues long. Germline-derived CDR1 and CDR2 are SSHAT and FNYEAQ (reference sequence). V was pared by 6 bases and J by 7 bases, with 14 bases of the junction left unmatched. The CDR3 bases are TGTGCCAGCAGGGGAGCAGGGGGTGGGTTAGGTGGCTACACCTTC. It codes for CASRGAGGGLGGYTF.

V and J are TRBV13 and TRBJ1-2; D may be TRBD1 (5 bases). This CDR3 contains 13 residues. The ends were cut back, 7 bases at V and 5 bases at J, with 14 bases in the middle. The germline gives CDR1 PRHDT, CDR2 FYEKMQ (reference sequence). CDR3 protein: CASTIGGGYGYTF. The CDR3 DNA follows: TGTGCCAGCACTATCGGGGGTGGGTATGGCTACACCTTC. The variable domain in full, with the rest retrieved from reference TRBV13 and TRBJ1-2, is AAGVIQSPRHLIKEKRETATLKCYPIPRHDTVYWYQQGPGQDPQFLISFYEKMQSDKGSIPDRFSAQQFSDYHSELNMSSLELGDSALYFCASTIGGGYGYTFGSGTRLTVV.

The chain combines TRBV13 with TRBJ2-3; no firm D call. Trimming removed 4 bases at V and 6 bases at J, with 17 bases between. CDR1 and CDR2 (germline): PRHDT, FYEKMQ (reference sequence). The CDR3 has 15 residues. The CDR3 DNA reads as TGTGCCAGCAGCTCAAACGGGCCGCACTGGGATACGCAGTATTTT. Protein: CASSSNGPHWDTQYF.

The chain couples TRBV27 to TRBJ2-5; D perhaps matches TRBD1 (7 bases). The CDR3 runs to 14 residues. Germline CDR1 and CDR2: MNHEY and SMNVEV (reference sequence). Deletions cut 8 bases from V and 2 bases from J, with 15 bases between. The CDR3, as DNA: TGTGCCAGCGGGTGGGCAGGGGGGCAAGAGACCCAGTACTTC. Translated: CASGWAGGQETQYF.

This sequence joins TRBV6-5 and TRBJ2-7; D possibly corresponds to TRBD1 (5 bases). This CDR3 region has 15 residues. Germline loops: CDR1 MNHEY, CDR2 SVGAGI. Trimming took 5 bases from V and 3 from J, leaving 17 bases between them. The CDR3 DNA reads TGTGCCAGCAGTCCCATTGACAGACAAGGCTACGAGCAGTACTTC. It specifies CASSPIDRQGYEQYF.

The rearrangement joins TRBV4-1 to TRBJ2-7; D not certain. Per germline, CDR1 MGHRA and CDR2 YSYEKL. The ends were cut back, 4 bases at V and 4 bases at J, with 14 bases in the middle. The CDR3 runs to 14 residues. This CDR3 is CASSPGGVGYEQYF. The CDR3 DNA is TGCGCCAGCAGCCCAGGTGGGGTAGGTTACGAGCAGTACTTC.

The J gene is TRBJ2-2, the V gene TRBV27, with D perhaps TRBD1 (7 bases). Germline CDR1 and CDR2: MNHEY and SMNVEV (reference sequence). Trimming pared 6 bases from V and 6 bases from J, leaving 20 bases between. The length of the CDR3 is 16 residues. For the CDR3, the DNA is TGTGCCAGCAGACCAAAACAGGGGAGGTTCCCCGGGGAGCTGTTTTTT. Translating it yields CASRPKQGRFPGELFF.